This TCR beta chain was captured by sequencing in a study of shared clonotypes between healthy human individuals. All of the donors resided in Nashville, Tennessee, and each was a Caucasian adult. Only in-frame clones appear in the TCRdb table, and some are missing; sequencing was by immunoSEQ multiplex PCR. The table shows a few million clones, with approximately 95% occurring only once. The CDR3 length is 14 residues. V was pared by 4 bases and J by 7 bases, with 6 bases of the junction left unmatched. Germline CDR1 reads SNHLY; CDR2 reads FYNNEI. Sequencing was performed on naive CD4+ T cells from PBMCs. The subset was: CD45RA+ positively selected. The sequence came from a man younger than 35 in good health. Some clones in this sample may be carry-over from other donors' samples. The rearrangement links TRBV2 to TRBJ2-2; 7 bases agree with TRBD1. The CDR3 sequence: CASSVGQLVGELFF. The CDR3 DNA reads TGTGCCAGCAGTGTGGGACAGCTCGTCGGGGAGCTGTTTTTT.